The 14 T cell receptor beta chains given below trace back to one sample, sequenced in a study of chemoradiotherapy in HPV16-positive cancers. Produced via immunoSEQ multiplex PCR; TCRdb's table is partial and in-frame only. The sample has about 32,000 clones, 70% to 90% seen once. Sequencing used blood, obtained from a patient who underwent chemoradiotherapy. The receptors stem from a human donor with HPV-associated anogenital cancer.

V gene TRBV5-5 combines with J gene TRBJ2-3; 7 bases fit TRBD1. From germline, CDR1 is SGHKS and CDR2 YYEKEE (reference sequence). This CDR3 is 15 amino acids long. Trimming removed 4 bases from V and 0 bases from J; junction bases left unmatched: 5. CDR3 DNA: TGTGCCAGCAGCCTTGGACAGGTTAGCACAGATACGCAGTATTTT. Translation gives CASSLGQVSTDTQYF.

This clone appeared a few times. CDR3 nucleotide sequence: TGCGCCAGCAGCCGCAACGGCCAAAACGCCTACGAGCAGTACTTC. It is translated as CASSRNGQNAYEQYF. V gene TRBV4-1 combines with J gene TRBJ2-7; no definite D call. V lost 4 bases and J 2 bases, leaving 15 bases between the germline ends. This CDR3 is built from 15 residues. The germline CDR1 and CDR2 sequences are MGHRA and YSYEKL.

This chain uses TRBV5-6 with TRBJ1-6; tentatively, D is TRBD1 (5 bases). The CDR3 covers 16 residues. V was cut by 4 bases and J by 9 bases, with 20 bases left in between. Germline values: CDR1 SGHDT, CDR2 YYEEEE. CDR3 sequence reads: CASSPAGAEGTSPLHF. CDR3 bases: TGTGCCAGCAGCCCGGCCGGGGCAGAGGGGACTTCACCCCTCCACTTT.

The genes are TRBV5-6 and TRBJ2-5; the D call may be TRBD1 or TRBD2 (5 bases each). V lost 1 base and J lost 3, with 7 bases in between. CDR3 size: 13 residues. Germline CDR1 and CDR2: SGHDT and YYEEEE. The CDR3 here is CASSLLGEETQYF. In DNA form, the CDR3 reads TGTGCCAGCAGCTTGTTGGGGGAAGAGACCCAGTACTTC.

This chain uses TRBV15 with TRBJ1-5; D not certain. The CDR3 loop spans 12 amino acids. Germline V lookup: CDR1 LNHNV, CDR2 YYDKDF (reference sequence). V was trimmed by 2 bases and J by 4 bases, leaving 3 bases between them. The DNA for the CDR3 is TGTGCCACCAGCAGACCGAATCAGCCCCAGCATTTT. This encodes CATSRPNQPQHF.

The CDR3, as DNA: TGTGCCAGTAGTATCCGAGATCAGCCCCAGCATTTT. Translating gives CASSIRDQPQHF. V is TRBV19 and J is TRBJ1-5; D ambiguous. V lost 3 bases and J 5 bases, leaving 5 bases between the germline ends. CDR1 LNHDA and CDR2 SQIVND come from the germline V gene (reference sequence). The CDR3 is 12 residues long.

J is TRBJ1-1 and V is TRBV27; D is possibly TRBD1 (5 bases). Trimming took off 5 bases at V and 1 base at J, with 17 bases between the two ends. Germline lookup yields CDR1 MNHEY and CDR2 SMNVEV (reference sequence). There are 16 residues in the CDR3. Written as DNA, the CDR3 is TGTGCCAGCAGTCTGACCGGACAAGCAAAGAACACTGAAGCTTTCTTT. Its protein is CASSLTGQAKNTEAFF.

This clone showed up just once. The J gene is TRBJ2-7, the V gene TRBV6-9; possible D gene TRBD1, 6 bases. Trimming took 3 bases from V and 3 from J, leaving 12 bases between them. Germline assignment: CDR1 MNHGY and CDR2 SVAAGI. The CDR3 runs to 14 residues. In DNA, the CDR3 is TGTGCCAGCAGTTACTCCACAGGGTTCTACGAGCAGTACTTC. Translated: CASSYSTGFYEQYF.

This clone was found once. J is TRBJ2-2 and V is TRBV7-3; TRBD2 agrees at 15 bases. J gave up 3 bases and V 5 bases, and 10 bases lay outside the gene matches. CDR1 and CDR2 (germline): SGHTA, FQGTGA. The CDR3 loop spans 19 amino acids. In DNA form, the CDR3 reads TGTGCCAGCAGCCCTCGGACTAGCGGGGGGGCCGTCCACACCGGGGAGCTGTTTTTT. It encodes CASSPRTSGGAVHTGELFF.

The V gene is TRBV7-9, the J gene TRBJ2-5; TRBD1 or TRBD2 may be the D gene (6 bases each). V lost 0 bases, J lost 2 bases, and 13 bases lay in between. Germline V gene data show CDR1 as SEHNR and CDR2 as FQNEAQ (reference sequence). The CDR3 contains 16 residues. The CDR3 sequence: CASSLAWGAKQETQYF. The CDR3 bases are TGTGCCAGCAGCTTAGCGTGGGGGGCGAAACAAGAGACCCAGTACTTC.

The rearrangement links TRBV4-2 to TRBJ2-1; 7 bases map to TRBD2. Germline V gene sequence: CDR1 LGHNA, CDR2 YNFKEQ. The junction had 7 bases not matched to a gene; V was cut back by 0 bases and J by 2 bases. The CDR3 spans 17 residues. The CDR3 DNA reads as TGTGCCAGCAGCCAAGACGGTAGCGGGCTTACCTACAATGAGCAGTTCTTC. Protein sequence: CASSQDGSGLTYNEQFF.

In its sample, this clone was seen a few times. The chain uses TRBV6-5 and TRBJ1-2; possibly TRBD1 for D (6 bases). Trimming cost V 2 bases and J 1 base, with 11 bases left between them. CDR1 is MNHEY, CDR2 SVGAGI, per germline. The CDR3 sequence is 15 residues long. For the CDR3, the DNA is TGTGCCAGCAGTTACCGGACAGCGGGTAACTATGGCTACACCTTC. Protein: CASSYRTAGNYGYTF.

This chain's CDR3 is CASSEHSMNTEAFF. The CDR3 DNA reads TGCGCCAGCAGTGAGCACAGCATGAACACTGAAGCTTTCTTT. The chain uses TRBV10-1 and TRBJ1-1, with D uncertain. The CDR3 has 14 residues. V gave up 2 bases and J gave up 0 bases, with 7 bases separating them. Germline CDR1 WNHNN, CDR2 SYGVQD (reference sequence).

This clone was detected only once. The CDR3 is CASRSGTGGSPLHF. CDR3 coding DNA: TGTGCCAGCAGATCCGGGACAGGGGGATCACCCCTCCACTTT. The chain carries TRBV28 and TRBJ1-6, with 11 bases lining up with TRBD1. Looked up from germline, CDR1 is MDHEN and CDR2 is SYDVKM. V trimming: 6 bases; J trimming: 10 bases; junction bases outside the gene matches: 5. The CDR3 is 14 residues long.